This record covers a single TCR beta chain. Its antigen is not identified. 5' RACE with UMI labels generated the TRB cDNA libraries. One entry per CDR3 protein, without DNA, is what TCRdb gives after re-calling the 5' RACE reads. This sample's table has tens of thousands of distinct CDR3 sequences. The CDR3 has 15 residues. CDR1 and CDR2 (germline): SGHRS, YFSETQ. All CD8+ T cell subsets were sorted in triplicate at 250,000 to 300,000 cells each. The data stem from a study of CXCR3-negative and CXCR3-positive naive CD8 T cells. Study-wide results and caveats: TCR strength was inferred from TRB CDR3 properties, while surface CD5 was comparable between naive subsets. Naive CXCR3-negative and CXCR3-positive cells had similar TRBV-TRBJ usage; memory differed.

Sequences were obtained from naive CXCR3- CD8+ T cells from blood. The subset is: CD45RO-CCR7+CD27+CD95- naive CD8+ T cells lacking CXCR3 (TNR3-). The sequence derives from a human donor in good health. Some clones in this sample may be carry-over from other donors' samples. The chain links TRBV5-1 to TRBJ2-7; the D call from TCRdb, TRBD1, cannot be confirmed without DNA. The CDR3 is CASSIAGTEPYEQYF.